This T cell receptor beta chain was identified during a study of blood T cells in healthy people across ages. Germline V gene sequence: CDR1 SNHLY, CDR2 FYNNEI. The CDR3 has 10 amino acids. In the case of this clonotype: Its cognate antigen is unknown. This may stem from a read error, because a much larger clone lies one nucleotide away.

Whole-study results and caveats: Leaving the PBMCs unsorted stopped any conclusive comparison of naive versus antigen-experienced cells.

The authors ran a second PCR of 7 to 11 cycles using a sample-barcoded 5' primer and a J-beta primer mix. In TCRdb, the 5' RACE reads were re-called with MiXCR into one record per CDR3 protein. In the table there are 650,000 to 800,000 distinct CDR3 sequences, over 40% of which are singletons. This clonotype was obtained from a woman aged 80 or older in good health. The sequencing input was blood. The chain joins TRBV2 to TRBJ2-7; unclear D gene. The CDR3 nucleotides read TGTTCCAGCAGTGCCTACGAGCAGTACTTC. It codes for CSSSAYEQYF.